A single sample gave rise to the 11 T cell receptor beta chains below, sequenced in a study of cytomegalovirus exposure and HLA in healthy donors. 60 Vbeta and 13 Jbeta primers were used in PCR. Data came from immunoSEQ multiplex PCR; TCRdb stores just in-frame clones and leaves some out. Among 100,000 to 150,000 clones listed, roughly four fifths were seen once. Sample: PBMCs. These receptors all stem from a woman younger than 35 in good health and CMV-seronegative.

As to this clone: Sequence at one end of the junction differs from germline and may be a read error. The chain links TRBV19 to TRBJ2-6; tentatively, D is TRBD1 (5 bases). The germline CDR1 and CDR2 sequences are LNHDA and SQIVND (reference sequence). The CDR3 consists of 13 residues. The CDR3 bases are TGTGCCAGTATAGCCTCTGGGGCCAACGGCCTGACTTTC. Protein: CASIASGANGLTF.

V usage is TRBV5-1 and J usage is TRBJ1-6, with a possible D match to TRBD1 (5 bases). The CDR3 consists of 16 residues. Germline CDR1 is SGHRS and CDR2 is YFSETQ. The V end was cut by 6 bases, the J end by 0 bases, with 13 bases between. This chain's CDR3 is CASTLGTSSYNSPLHF. CDR3 bases: TGCGCCAGCACCCTCGGGACTAGCTCCTATAATTCACCCCTCCACTTT.

CDR3 residues: CASSLPSNEQFF. Written as DNA, the CDR3 is TGTGCCAGCAGTTTACCGTCGAATGAGCAGTTCTTC. V is TRBV28 and J is TRBJ2-1; D not certain. This CDR3 is built from 12 residues. V gave up 2 bases and J gave up 7 bases, with 6 bases separating them. Germline assignment: CDR1 MDHEN and CDR2 SYDVKM.

The chain joins TRBV2 to TRBJ1-2, with D possibly TRBD1 on 5 matching bases. Per germline, CDR1 SNHLY and CDR2 FYNNEI. Trimming left V 1 base short and J 2 bases short, with 14 bases between. This CDR3 region has 16 residues. This chain's CDR3 is CASSEVRQGLNYGYTF. CDR3 bases: TGTGCCAGCAGTGAAGTAAGGCAGGGACTAAACTATGGCTACACCTTC.

The chain joins TRBV13 to TRBJ1-1, with unresolved D. Per germline, CDR1 PRHDT and CDR2 FYEKMQ (reference sequence). The CDR3 sequence is 14 residues long. V was shortened by 5 bases and J by 2 bases, with 12 bases between the two germline ends. CDR3 protein: CASSTSYTNTEAFF. The CDR3 DNA reads as TGTGCCAGCAGCACCTCATACACAAACACTGAAGCTTTCTTT.

The V call is TRBV18, the J call TRBJ2-2; no clear D. This CDR3 spans 14 amino acids. Trimming removed 3 bases at V and 3 bases at J, with 8 bases between. Germline values: CDR1 KGHSH, CDR2 LQKENI. Here the CDR3 reads CASSPTEYTGELFF. The CDR3 nucleotides are TGTGCCAGCTCACCTACAGAGTACACCGGGGAGCTGTTTTTT.

The chain employs TRBV5-6 and TRBJ2-1; the match to TRBD1 covers 10 bases. The germline V gene has CDR1 SGHDT and CDR2 YYEEEE. With V trimmed by 2 bases and J by 7 bases, 3 bases remained unmatched. The CDR3 contains 14 residues. In DNA, the CDR3 is TGTGCCAGCAGCTTCGGGACAGGGGTAAATGAGCAGTTCTTC. It translates to CASSFGTGVNEQFF.

The chain links TRBV7-2 to TRBJ2-3; D not resolved. CDR1 is SGHTA, CDR2 FQGNSA, per germline. The CDR3 spans 12 residues. The germline V and J ends were trimmed by 6 bases and 2 bases, with 6 bases remaining between them. CDR3 coding DNA: TGTGCCAGCAGAGCCGACACAGATACGCAGTATTTT. Amino acid sequence: CASRADTDTQYF.

The chain links TRBV6-6 to TRBJ1-6; a weak D match, TRBD1 (5 bases). The CDR3 length is 15 residues. The V gene's germline CDR1 is MNHNY and CDR2 SVGAGI (reference sequence). Trimming removed 2 bases from V and 7 bases from J, with 12 bases in between. CDR3 bases: TGTGCCAGCAGTTACATGGGGGGATCCAATTCACCCCTCCACTTT. As protein: CASSYMGGSNSPLHF.

This clone has only a few counts. CDR3 amino acids: CATSLAGGYEQYF. Here the CDR3 DNA reads TGTGCCACCTCACTAGCGGGGGGGTACGAGCAGTACTTC. The chain links TRBV27 to TRBJ2-7; 13 nucleotides align to TRBD2. V trimming: 10 bases; J trimming: 4 bases; junction bases outside the gene matches: 4. CDR3 size: 13 residues. From germline, CDR1 is MNHEY and CDR2 SMNVEV (reference sequence).

V usage is TRBV10-2 and J usage is TRBJ1-2; D perhaps matches TRBD1 (5 bases). The CDR3 consists of 15 residues. Per the germline V gene, CDR1 is WSHSY and CDR2 is SAAADI. V was shortened by 7 bases and J by 3 bases, with 18 bases between the two germline ends. For the CDR3, the DNA is TGCGCCAGCACCGTTGAAAAGGGGAGGGACTATGGCTACACCTTC. Protein sequence: CASTVEKGRDYGYTF.